This T cell receptor beta chain came from a study of cytomegalovirus exposure and HLA in healthy donors. Across the whole study: Drawn from HLA-typed donors, around 85 million unique TCRs were held in an early data release.

Study-level results: The authors later linked a missense DCLRE1C variant to TCR beta V- and J-gene trimming.

Primers: 60 Vbeta forward and 13 Jbeta reverse. Assay used: immunoSEQ multiplex PCR; TCRdb lists only in-frame clones, some missing. Of fewer than 200,000 clones detected, around 83% appear once; the ten largest clones hold roughly 1.6%. Comment on this clone: Its antigen is still unknown.

This TCR derives from a woman aged 18-35 years in good health and CMV-seronegative. The sample comprised PBMCs.

The CDR3 loop reads CAWEAFGVNEQFF. The CDR3 region has the DNA TGTGCCTGGGAGGCATTCGGGGTCAATGAGCAGTTCTTC. The chain has TRBV30 and TRBJ2-1; maybe TRBD2 (5 bases). V shed 5 bases and J shed 6 bases, with 14 bases lying between them. This CDR3 region has 13 residues. CDR1 is GTSNPN and CDR2 is SVGIG in the germline V gene (reference sequence).